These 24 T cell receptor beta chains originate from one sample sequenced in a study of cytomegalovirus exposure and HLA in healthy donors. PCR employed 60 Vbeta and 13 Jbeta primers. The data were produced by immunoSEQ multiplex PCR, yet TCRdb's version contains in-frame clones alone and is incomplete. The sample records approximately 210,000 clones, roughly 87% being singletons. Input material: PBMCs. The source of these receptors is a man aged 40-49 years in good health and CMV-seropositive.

CDR3 coding DNA: TGCGCCAGCAGCTCCCCGGGGATCACTGAAGCTTTCTTT. Protein sequence: CASSSPGITEAFF. The genes are TRBV5-1 and TRBJ1-1; D is ambiguous. CDR3 length: 13 amino acids. V was trimmed by 3 bases and J by 4 bases, leaving 10 bases between them. From germline, CDR1 is SGHRS and CDR2 YFSETQ.

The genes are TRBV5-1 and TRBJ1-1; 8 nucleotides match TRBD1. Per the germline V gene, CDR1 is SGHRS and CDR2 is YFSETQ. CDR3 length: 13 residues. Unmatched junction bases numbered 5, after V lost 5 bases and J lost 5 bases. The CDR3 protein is CASRDREGTEAFF. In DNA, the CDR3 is TGCGCCAGCAGGGACAGGGAAGGGACTGAAGCTTTCTTT. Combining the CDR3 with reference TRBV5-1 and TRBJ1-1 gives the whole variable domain KAGVTQTPRYLIKTRGQQVTLSCSPISGHRSVSWYQQTPGQGLQFLFEYFSETQRNKGNFPGRFSGRQFSNSRSEMNVSTLELGDSALYLCASRDREGTEAFFGQGTRLTVV.

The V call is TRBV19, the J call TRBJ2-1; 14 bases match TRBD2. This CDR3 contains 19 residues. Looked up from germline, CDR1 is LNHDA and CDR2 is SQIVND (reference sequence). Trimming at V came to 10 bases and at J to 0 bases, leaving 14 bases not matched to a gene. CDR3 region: CATQTGTSGSRRSYNEQFF. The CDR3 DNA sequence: TGTGCCACCCAAACCGGGACTAGCGGGAGCCGGCGCTCCTACAATGAGCAGTTCTTC.

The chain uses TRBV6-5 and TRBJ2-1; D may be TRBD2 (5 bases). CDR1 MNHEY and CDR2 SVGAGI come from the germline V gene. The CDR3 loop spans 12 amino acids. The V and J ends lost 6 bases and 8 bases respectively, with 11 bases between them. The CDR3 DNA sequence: TGTGCCAGCAGAAAACTAGGCCATGAGCAGTTCTTC. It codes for CASRKLGHEQFF.

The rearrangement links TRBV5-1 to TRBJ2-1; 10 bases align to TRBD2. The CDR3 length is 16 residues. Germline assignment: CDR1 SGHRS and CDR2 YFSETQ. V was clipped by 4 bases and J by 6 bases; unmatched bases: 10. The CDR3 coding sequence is TGCGCCAGCAGCGAACAAGCGGGAGGGCCGGGCAATGAGCAGTTCTTC. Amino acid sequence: CASSEQAGGPGNEQFF. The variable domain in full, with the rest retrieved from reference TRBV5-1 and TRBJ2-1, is KAGVTQTPRYLIKTRGQQVTLSCSPISGHRSVSWYQQTPGQGLQFLFEYFSETQRNKGNFPGRFSGRQFSNSRSEMNVSTLELGDSALYLCASSEQAGGPGNEQFFGPGTRLTVL.

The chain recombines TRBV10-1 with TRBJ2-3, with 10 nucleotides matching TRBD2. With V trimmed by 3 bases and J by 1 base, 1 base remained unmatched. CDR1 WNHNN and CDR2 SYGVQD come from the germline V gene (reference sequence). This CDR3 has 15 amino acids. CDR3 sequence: CASSDGTSGTDTQYF. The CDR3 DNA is TGCGCCAGCAGTGATGGGACTAGCGGCACAGATACGCAGTATTTT.

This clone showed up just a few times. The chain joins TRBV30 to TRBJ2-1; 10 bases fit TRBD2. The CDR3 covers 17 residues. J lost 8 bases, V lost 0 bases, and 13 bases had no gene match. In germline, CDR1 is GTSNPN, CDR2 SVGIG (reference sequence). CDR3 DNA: TGTGCCTGGAGTGTGAGAGCGGGAGGGCTCATTTTCCATGAGCAGTTCTTC. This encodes CAWSVRAGGLIFHEQFF.

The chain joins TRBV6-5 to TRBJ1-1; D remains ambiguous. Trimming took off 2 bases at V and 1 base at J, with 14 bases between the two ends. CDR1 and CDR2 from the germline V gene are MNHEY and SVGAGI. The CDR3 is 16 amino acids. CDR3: CASSYEGGRRNTEAFF. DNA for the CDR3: TGTGCCAGCAGTTACGAAGGAGGACGGAGGAACACTGAAGCTTTCTTT.

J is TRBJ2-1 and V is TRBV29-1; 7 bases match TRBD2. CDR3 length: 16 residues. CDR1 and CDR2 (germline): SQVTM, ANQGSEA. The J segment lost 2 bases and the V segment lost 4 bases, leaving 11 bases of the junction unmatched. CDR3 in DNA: TGCAGCGTTGGTGGTGGCGGGAGTATCACCTACAATGAGCAGTTCTTC. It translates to CSVGGGGSITYNEQFF.

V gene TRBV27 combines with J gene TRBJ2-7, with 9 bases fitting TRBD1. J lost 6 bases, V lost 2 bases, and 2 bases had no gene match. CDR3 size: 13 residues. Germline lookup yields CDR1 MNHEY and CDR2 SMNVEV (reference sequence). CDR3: CASSLRTGVEQYF. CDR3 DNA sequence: TGTGCCAGCAGTTTAAGGACAGGGGTCGAGCAGTACTTC.

For the CDR3, the DNA is TGTGCCAGCAGCTTAGGGACAGCCGAATACGAGCAGTACTTC. It codes for CASSLGTAEYEQYF. This chain joins TRBV9 and TRBJ2-7; 7 bases are shared with TRBD1. Trimming at V came to 4 bases and at J to 4 bases, leaving 8 bases not matched to a gene. This CDR3 is 14 amino acids long. CDR1 and CDR2 from the germline V gene are SGDLS and YYNGEE. The full variable domain, in which reference TRBV9 and TRBJ2-7 provide the parts outside the CDR3, is DSGVTQTPKHLITATGQRVTLRCSPRSGDLSVYWYQQSLDQGLQFLIQYYNGEERAKGNILERFSAQQFPDLHSELNLSSLELGDSALYFCASSLGTAEYEQYFGPGTRLTVT.

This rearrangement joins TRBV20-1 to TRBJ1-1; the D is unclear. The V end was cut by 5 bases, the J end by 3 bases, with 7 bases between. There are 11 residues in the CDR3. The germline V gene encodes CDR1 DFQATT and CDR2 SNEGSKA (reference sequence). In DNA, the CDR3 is TGCAGTGCTTTTGAGTACACTGAAGCTTTCTTT. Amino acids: CSAFEYTEAFF.

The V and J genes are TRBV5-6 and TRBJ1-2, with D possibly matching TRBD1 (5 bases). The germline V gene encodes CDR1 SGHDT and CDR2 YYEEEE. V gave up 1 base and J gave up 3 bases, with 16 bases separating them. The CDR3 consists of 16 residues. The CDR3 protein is CASSLSQVGYYYGYTF. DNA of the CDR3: TGTGCCAGCAGCTTGTCACAGGTCGGTTACTACTATGGCTACACCTTC. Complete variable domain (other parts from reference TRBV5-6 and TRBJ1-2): DAGVTQSPTHLIKTRGQQVTLRCSPKSGHDTVSWYQQALGQGPQFIFQYYEEEERQRGNFPDRFSGHQFPNYSSELNVNALLLGDSALYLCASSLSQVGYYYGYTFGSGTRLTVV.

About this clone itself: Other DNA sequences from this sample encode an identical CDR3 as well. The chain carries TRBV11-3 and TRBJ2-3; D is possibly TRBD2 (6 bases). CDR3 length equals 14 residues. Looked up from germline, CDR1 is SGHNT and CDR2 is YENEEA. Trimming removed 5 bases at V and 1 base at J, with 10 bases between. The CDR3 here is CASSLTGGTDTQYF. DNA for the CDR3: TGTGCCAGCAGCCTTACGGGGGGCACAGATACGCAGTATTTT. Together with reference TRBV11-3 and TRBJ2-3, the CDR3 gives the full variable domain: EAGVVQSPRYKIIEKKQPVAFWCNPISGHNTLYWYLQNLGQGPELLIRYENEEAVDDSQLPKDRFSAERLKGVDSTLKIQPAELGDSAVYLCASSLTGGTDTQYFGPGTRLTVL.

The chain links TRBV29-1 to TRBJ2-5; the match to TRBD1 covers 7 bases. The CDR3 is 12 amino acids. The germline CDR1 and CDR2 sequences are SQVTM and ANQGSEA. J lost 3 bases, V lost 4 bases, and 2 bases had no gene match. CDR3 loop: CSVGDREETQYF. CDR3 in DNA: TGCAGCGTTGGAGACAGGGAAGAGACCCAGTACTTC.

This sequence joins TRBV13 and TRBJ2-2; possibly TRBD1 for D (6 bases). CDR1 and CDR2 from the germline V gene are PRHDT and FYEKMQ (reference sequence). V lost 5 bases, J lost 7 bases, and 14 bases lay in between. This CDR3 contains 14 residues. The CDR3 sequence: CASSPRTGYGELFF. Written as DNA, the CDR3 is TGTGCCAGCAGCCCTAGAACAGGGTACGGGGAGCTGTTTTTT.

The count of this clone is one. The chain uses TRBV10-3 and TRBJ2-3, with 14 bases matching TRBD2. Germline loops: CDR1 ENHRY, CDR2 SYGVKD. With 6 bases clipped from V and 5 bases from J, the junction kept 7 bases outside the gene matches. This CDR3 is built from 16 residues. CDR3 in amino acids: CAIRPGLAGGEDTQYF. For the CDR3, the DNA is TGTGCCATCAGGCCCGGACTAGCGGGAGGAGAAGATACGCAGTATTTT.

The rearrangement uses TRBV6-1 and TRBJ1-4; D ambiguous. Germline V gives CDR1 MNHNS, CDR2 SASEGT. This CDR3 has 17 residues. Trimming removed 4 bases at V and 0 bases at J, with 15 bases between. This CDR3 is CASSAVVPSATNEKLFF. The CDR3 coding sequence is TGTGCCAGCAGTGCCGTGGTACCGAGTGCAACTAATGAAAAACTGTTTTTT.

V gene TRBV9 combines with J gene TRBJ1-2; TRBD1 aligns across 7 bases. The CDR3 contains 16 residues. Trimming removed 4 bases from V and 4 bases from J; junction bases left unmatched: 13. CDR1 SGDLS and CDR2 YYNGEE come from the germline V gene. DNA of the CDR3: TGTGCCAGCAGCAAAACAGGGGACACCGCTACCTATGGCTACACCTTC. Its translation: CASSKTGDTATYGYTF.

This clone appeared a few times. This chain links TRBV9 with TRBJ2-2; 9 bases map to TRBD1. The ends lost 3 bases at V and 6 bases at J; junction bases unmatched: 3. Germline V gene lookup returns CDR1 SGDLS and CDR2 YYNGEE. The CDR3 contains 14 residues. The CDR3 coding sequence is TGTGCCAGCAGCGGGGACAGGGTGGCCGGGGAGCTGTTTTTT. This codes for CASSGDRVAGELFF.

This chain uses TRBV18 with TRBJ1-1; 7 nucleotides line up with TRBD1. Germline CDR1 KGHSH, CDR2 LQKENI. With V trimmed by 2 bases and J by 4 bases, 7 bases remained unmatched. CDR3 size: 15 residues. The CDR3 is CASSPKGAGVTEAFF. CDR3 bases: TGTGCCAGCTCACCAAAGGGGGCCGGAGTCACTGAAGCTTTCTTT.

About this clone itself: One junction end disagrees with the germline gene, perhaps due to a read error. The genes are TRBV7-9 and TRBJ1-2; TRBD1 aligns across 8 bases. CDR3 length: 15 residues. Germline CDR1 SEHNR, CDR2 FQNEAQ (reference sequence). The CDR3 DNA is TGTTCCAGCAGCTTAGCGGAGACAGGGGACTATGGCTACACCTTC. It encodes CSSSLAETGDYGYTF.

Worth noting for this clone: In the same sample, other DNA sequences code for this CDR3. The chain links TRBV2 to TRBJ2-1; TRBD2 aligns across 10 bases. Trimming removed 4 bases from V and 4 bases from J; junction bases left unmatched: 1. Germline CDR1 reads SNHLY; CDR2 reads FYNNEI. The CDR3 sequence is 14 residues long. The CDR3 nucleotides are TGTGCCAGCAGTGTAGCGGGAGGTTACAATGAGCAGTTCTTC. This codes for CASSVAGGYNEQFF.

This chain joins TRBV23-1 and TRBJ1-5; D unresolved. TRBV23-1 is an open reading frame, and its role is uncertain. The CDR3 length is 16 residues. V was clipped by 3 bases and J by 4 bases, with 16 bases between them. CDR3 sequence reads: CASSHYSRPGNQPQHF. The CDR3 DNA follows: TGCGCCAGCAGTCATTACAGCAGACCGGGGAATCAGCCCCAGCATTTT.